Listed below are T cell receptor beta chains from one sample, sequenced in a study of glioma-infiltrating T cells after dendritic cell vaccination. Clones were read by immunoSEQ multiplex PCR, and TCRdb kept only the in-frame ones, dropping some. The sample has some 73,000 clones; over 70% are singletons. The specimen was blood, collected before dendritic cell vaccination. The source is a human donor with glioblastoma. Both conserved end residues are part of each CDR3. Each record gives: D gene, J gene, V gene, clone size, CDR3 DNA, CDR3 protein. The D gene is left open where the match is weak. Some rows mark clone size as missing; the rest say once, few, many or name a class of expanded clone.

d_call: NA; j_call: TRBJ1-6; v_call: TRBV5-1; clone_size: once; cdr3_nt: TGCGCCAGCAGCTTAGGAGATTCACCCCTCCACTTT; cdr3_aa: CASSLGDSPLHF
d_call: TRBD2; j_call: TRBJ2-3; v_call: TRBV7-9; clone_size: NA; cdr3_nt: TGTGCCAGCAGCTTAGATTCCGGGACTAGCGGTACGCAGTATTTT; cdr3_aa: CASSLDSGTSGTQYF
d_call: NA; j_call: TRBJ2-7; v_call: TRBV15; clone_size: few; cdr3_nt: TGTGCCACCAGCGGAGGGGATCAGGGCGTTGGGGAGCAGTACTTC; cdr3_aa: CATSGGDQGVGEQYF
d_call: NA; j_call: TRBJ1-5; v_call: TRBV5-6; clone_size: NA; cdr3_nt: TGTGCCAGCAGCTCTATAGTAAGCAATCAGCCCCAGCATTTT; cdr3_aa: CASSSIVSNQPQHF
d_call: NA; j_call: TRBJ1-1; v_call: TRBV5-6; clone_size: NA; cdr3_nt: TGTGCCAGCAGCCCCGGGACTGGGAGGGTTGGAGCTTTCTTT; cdr3_aa: CASSPGTGRVGAFF
d_call: NA; j_call: TRBJ2-5; v_call: TRBV7-9; clone_size: NA; cdr3_nt: TGTGCCAGCAGCTCGACTCGGTCGCCTGCACAAGAGACCCAGTACTTC; cdr3_aa: CASSSTRSPAQETQYF
d_call: NA; j_call: TRBJ1-1; v_call: TRBV5-1; clone_size: NA; cdr3_nt: TGCGCCAGCAGCTTGGTTGGGTTCGTTCGGGGGAACACTGAAGCTTTCTTT; cdr3_aa: CASSLVGFVRGNTEAFF
d_call: NA; j_call: TRBJ1-2; v_call: TRBV9; clone_size: NA; cdr3_nt: TGTGCCAGCAGCGCCGAGCACAGGTTCCCTAACTATGGCTACACCTTC; cdr3_aa: CASSAEHRFPNYGYTF
d_call: TRBD1; j_call: TRBJ1-4; v_call: TRBV28; clone_size: NA; cdr3_nt: TGTGCCAGCAGTTTATACGCCCAGGGGGGAGGTGAAAAACTGTTTTTT; cdr3_aa: CASSLYAQGGGEKLFF
d_call: NA; j_call: TRBJ1-5; v_call: TRBV7-8; clone_size: NA; cdr3_nt: TGTGCCAGCAGCTTAAATTCGCAGCAGCCCCAGCATTTT; cdr3_aa: CASSLNSQQPQHF
d_call: NA; j_call: TRBJ1-1; v_call: TRBV11-3; clone_size: NA; cdr3_nt: TGTGCCAGCAGCTTCCAAGGAGCTGGCACTGAAGCTTTCTTT; cdr3_aa: CASSFQGAGTEAFF